This entry lists 21 T cell receptor beta chains sequenced from one sample in a study of blood T cells in healthy people across ages. Then a second PCR, running about 6 to 12 cycles, was carried out with a sample-barcoded 5' primer and a J-beta primer mix. One entry per CDR3 protein, called by TCRdb with MiXCR from the 5' RACE reads. The sample records 780,000 or so distinct CDR3 sequences, more than 55% being singletons. Specimen: blood. Receptor source: a man aged 35-49 years in good health.

This clonotype was counted a few times. The rearrangement links TRBV20-1 to TRBJ1-5, with D possibly matching TRBD1 (5 bases). From germline, CDR1 is DFQATT and CDR2 SNEGSKA (reference sequence). CDR3 length: 13 amino acids. V lost 5 bases to trimming and J lost 2 bases, with 10 bases between them. CDR3 in DNA: TGCAGTGCTTTCGACAGAGGCAATCAGCCCCAGCATTTT. This encodes CSAFDRGNQPQHF.

The V call is TRBV10-2, the J call TRBJ2-7; D uncertain. The CDR3 runs 13 residues. Trimming stripped 6 bases from V and 3 bases from J, with 12 bases between. Looked up from germline, CDR1 is WSHSY and CDR2 is SAAADI. The CDR3 DNA follows: TGCGCCAGCAGCGCCGACACCGACTACGAGCAGTACTTC. Translated: CASSADTDYEQYF.

J is TRBJ2-1 and V is TRBV27; the match to TRBD2 covers 10 bases. The CDR3 spans 21 residues. Germline V gene lookup returns CDR1 MNHEY and CDR2 SMNVEV (reference sequence). After removal of 1 base from V and 0 bases from J, the junction contained 15 bases not matched to a gene. CDR3 protein: CASSLFIGIAGGQSSYNEQFF. CDR3 DNA: TGTGCCAGCAGTTTATTTATCGGAATAGCGGGGGGACAGAGCTCCTACAATGAGCAGTTCTTC.

This clonotype was observed a few times. The V call is TRBV7-3, the J call TRBJ2-3, with D possibly being TRBD1 (5 bases). Germline CDR1 is SGHTA and CDR2 is FQGTGA. Trimming took 7 bases from V and 9 from J, leaving 14 bases between them. This CDR3 spans 12 amino acids. CDR3 protein: CASTPRQGTQYF. The CDR3 DNA reads as TGTGCCAGCACCCCCCGCCAGGGAACGCAGTATTTT.

The gene calls are TRBV6-5 and TRBJ2-1; 9 bases map to TRBD1. V shed 6 bases and J 5 bases; nucleotides not matched to a gene: 11. The CDR3 is made up of 16 amino acids. The germline V gene encodes CDR1 MNHEY and CDR2 SVGAGI. As DNA, the CDR3 is TGTGCCAGCAGCGCATTACCGGGACAGGGCCACAATGAGCAGTTCTTC. It translates to CASSALPGQGHNEQFF.

This clonotype has only a few counts. J is TRBJ2-7 and V is TRBV3-1; D is possibly TRBD1 (5 bases). The DNA end lines up better with TRBJ2-5; the J call may be wrong. The germline CDR1 and CDR2 sequences are LGHDT and YNNKEL (reference sequence). The CDR3 extends over 13 amino acids. CDR3 sequence (DNA): TGTGCCAGCAGCCAAGAAGGGGCAAAGACCCAGTACTTC. Its protein product is CASSQEGAKTQYF.

This chain joins TRBV29-1 and TRBJ2-1, with 9 nucleotides matching TRBD1. The germline V gene has CDR1 SQVTM and CDR2 ANQGSEA. This CDR3 spans 14 amino acids. V shed 7 bases and J 7 bases; nucleotides not matched to a gene: 11. As DNA, the CDR3 is TGCAGCGGAAGCCAGAGGACAGGGGATAATGAGCAGTTCTTC. It translates to CSGSQRTGDNEQFF.

The rearrangement joins TRBV5-6 to TRBJ2-7, with 9 positions matching TRBD1. The trim removed 3 bases at V and 3 bases at J, leaving 7 bases unmatched. CDR3 length: 15 amino acids. Germline CDR1 reads SGHDT; CDR2 reads YYEEEE. In nucleotides, the CDR3 is TGTGCCAGCAGCTCCACCGGGACAGGGAACTACGAGCAGTACTTC. Its protein product is CASSSTGTGNYEQYF.

Only a few counts were recorded for this clonotype. The CDR3 bases are TGCGCCAGCAGCACGGGACTAGCGGGATATACGCAGTATTTT. Protein product: CASSTGLAGYTQYF. The chain is built from TRBV4-1 and TRBJ2-3; 13 nucleotides line up with TRBD2. The CDR3 extends over 14 amino acids. V shed 5 bases and J 7 bases; nucleotides not matched to a gene: 3. Germline V gives CDR1 MGHRA, CDR2 YSYEKL.

The rearrangement joins TRBV4-2 to TRBJ2-5; possibly TRBD2 for D (6 bases). This CDR3 region has 17 residues. The ends were cut back, 6 bases at V and 5 bases at J, with 25 bases in the middle. Germline lookup yields CDR1 LGHNA and CDR2 YNFKEQ. CDR3 bases: TGTGCCAGCAGGCGGTCCGGGGGTTCTGTTTCTCAGGAGACCCAGTACTTC. It codes for CASRRSGGSVSQETQYF.

In the case of this clonotype: This may be a read error: a much more frequent sequence differs by one nucleotide. The CDR3 sequence is CASSLESQTEIQYF. As DNA, the CDR3 is TGTGCCAGCAGCTTAGAGAGCCAGACGGAGATCCAGTACTTC. V usage is TRBV7-7 and J usage is TRBJ2-5; no clear D gene. CDR1 is SSHAT and CDR2 is FNYEAQ in the germline V gene (reference sequence). The CDR3 length is 14 residues. Full variable domain (remainder filled in from reference TRBV7-7 and TRBJ2-5): GAGVSQSPRYKVTKRGQDVTLRCDPISSHATLYWYQQALGQGPEFLTYFNYEAQPDKSGLPSDRFSAERPEGSISTLTIQRTEQRDSAMYRCASSLESQTEIQYFGPGTRLLVL.

This chain uses TRBV10-3 with TRBJ2-4, with D tentatively TRBD2 (6 bases). This CDR3 is 12 amino acids long. Trimming removed 0 bases at V and 13 bases at J, with 10 bases between. The germline V gene has CDR1 ENHRY and CDR2 SYGVKD. The CDR3 spells CAISESGGEQYF. The CDR3 DNA reads as TGTGCCATCAGTGAGTCGGGGGGTGAGCAGTACTTC.

The J gene is TRBJ2-1, the V gene TRBV12-3 or TRBV12-4, with TRBD1 matching over 7 bases. CDR3 length: 15 amino acids. Losses at the gene ends were 5 bases for V and 3 bases for J; bases not matched to a gene: 7. The CDR3 nucleotides are TGTGCCAGCAGTCCCGACAGGGTTCGCTACAATGAGCAGTTCTTC. It is translated as CASSPDRVRYNEQFF.

The sample holds one count of this clonotype. This sequence joins TRBV6-1 and TRBJ1-1, with 7 positions matching TRBD1. The CDR3 loop spans 17 amino acids. V dropped 8 bases and J dropped 4; count of bases not matched to a gene: 19. Per the germline V gene, CDR1 is MNHNS and CDR2 is SASEGT. The chain's CDR3 is CASRPSNRGGGITEAFF. For the CDR3, the DNA is TGTGCCAGCCGACCTAGTAACAGGGGCGGGGGCATCACTGAAGCTTTCTTT.

This clonotype was counted a few times. V and J are TRBV14 and TRBJ2-5; tentative D call: TRBD2 (6 bases). With 1 base removed from V and 1 base from J, the gap between germline ends came to 13 bases. The germline V gene has CDR1 SGHDN and CDR2 FVKESK. The CDR3 consists of 16 residues. The CDR3 reads CASSQGLRGLQETQYF. The CDR3 DNA sequence: TGTGCCAGCAGCCAAGGTCTAAGGGGACTCCAAGAGACCCAGTACTTC.

About this clonotype itself: The junction does not match germline at one end; this may be a read error. The chain has TRBV10-3 and TRBJ2-5; D might be TRBD2 (5 bases). The CDR3 is 15 residues long. Germline values: CDR1 ENHRY, CDR2 SYGVKD. The CDR3 protein is CAISNLASSQEIQYF. CDR3 sequence (DNA): TGTGCCATCAGCAACCTGGCTAGCTCTCAAGAGATCCAGTACTTC.

Many counts were recorded for this clonotype. The V call is TRBV20-1, the J call TRBJ1-6, with D uncertain. The CDR3 runs 16 residues. V shed 4 bases and J shed 4 bases, with 17 bases lying between them. CDR1 and CDR2 (germline): DFQATT, SNEGSKA (reference sequence). The CDR3 protein is CSAKGSWTEYNSPLHF. For the CDR3, the DNA is TGCAGTGCTAAGGGCTCCTGGACTGAATATAATTCACCCCTCCACTTT.

The genes are TRBV7-6 and TRBJ2-7; no reliable D call. The germline CDR1 and CDR2 sequences are SGHVS and FNYEAQ. Trimming cost V 5 bases and J 0 bases, with 14 bases left between them. This CDR3 spans 15 amino acids. The CDR3 region has the DNA TGTGCCAGCAGCCCCCGTTTAGGCGGCTCCTACGAGCAGTACTTC. Its protein is CASSPRLGGSYEQYF.

The chain has TRBV15 and TRBJ1-2; the D is unclear. Trimming cost V 1 base and J 8 bases, with 11 bases left between them. Germline V gene lookup returns CDR1 LNHNV and CDR2 YYDKDF (reference sequence). CDR3 size: 13 residues. The CDR3 DNA follows: TGTGCCACCAGCAGAGGGACCGACGGAGGCTACACCTTC. Translated, it gives CATSRGTDGGYTF.

The V call is TRBV4-2, the J call TRBJ1-5, with D possibly being TRBD1 (6 bases). V was trimmed by 0 bases and J by 6 bases, leaving 12 bases between them. The CDR3 covers 15 residues. In germline, CDR1 is LGHNA, CDR2 YNFKEQ. The CDR3 sequence is CASSQDPGGGQPQHF. The DNA for the CDR3 is TGTGCCAGCAGCCAAGATCCCGGGGGCGGTCAGCCCCAGCATTTT.

The V gene is TRBV20-1, the J gene TRBJ2-5; a weak D match, TRBD2 (6 bases). The CDR3 is made up of 13 amino acids. V gave up 6 bases and J gave up 6 bases, with 17 bases separating them. In germline, CDR1 is DFQATT, CDR2 SNEGSKA (reference sequence). DNA for the CDR3: TGCAGTGCCCTAGGGGAGGTTATAAAGACCCAGTACTTC. Encoded protein: CSALGEVIKTQYF.